These T cell receptor beta chains were read from a single sample in a study of cytomegalovirus exposure and HLA in healthy donors. The protocol was immunoSEQ multiplex PCR, while the TCRdb copy is restricted to in-frame clones and leaves out a portion. The sample consists of 65,000 to 95,000 clones, 90% to 95% of them appearing once. Sequencing was performed on PBMCs. These receptors were collected from a woman aged 30 to 39 in good health and CMV-seronegative. CDR3s include the opening cysteine and the closing phenylalanine or tryptophan. The D gene is left open where the match is weak. Rows may omit the clone size; those that give it use once, few, many or a size class.

D,J,V,size,CDR3,DNA
TRBD1,TRBJ2-3,TRBV6-6,NA,CASSYSTAGGPDTQYF,TGTGCCAGCAGTTACTCGACGGCAGGGGGCCCAGATACGCAGTATTTT
NA,TRBJ1-1,TRBV7-6,NA,CASSTLTVNTEAFF,TGTGCCAGCAGCACCCTCACAGTGAACACTGAAGCTTTCTTT
TRBD1,TRBJ2-1,TRBV6-5,NA,CASSYSETGAYNEQFF,TGTGCCAGCAGTTACTCGGAGACAGGGGCTTACAATGAGCAGTTCTTC
TRBD2,TRBJ2-1,TRBV15,NA,CATSRDAGVTNEQFF,TGTGCCACCAGCAGAGATGCGGGAGTAACCAATGAGCAGTTCTTC
NA,TRBJ2-3,TRBV27,NA,CASSRSGSKNYTQYF,TGTGCCAGCAGTCGGAGCGGGTCCAAGAATTATACGCAGTATTTT
NA,TRBJ1-2,TRBV6-5,NA,CASSTRPGFYGYTF,TGTGCCAGCAGTACCCGACCGGGTTTTTATGGCTACACCTTC
TRBD1,TRBJ1-2,TRBV7-9,NA,CASSFDPGGLGYTF,TGTGCCAGCAGCTTTGATCCAGGGGGCCTTGGCTACACCTTC
TRBD1,TRBJ2-5,TRBV5-1,NA,CASSSDRGIQETQYF,TGCGCCAGCAGCTCGGACAGGGGGATCCAAGAGACCCAGTACTTC
NA,TRBJ1-2,TRBV6-1,NA,CASRRDVYNYGYTF,TGTGCCAGCAGGCGGGACGTATATAACTATGGCTACACCTTC
NA,TRBJ2-5,TRBV28,NA,CASSLVRVGETQYF,TGTGCCAGCAGTTTGGTCAGGGTGGGGGAGACCCAGTACTTC
TRBD1,TRBJ1-4,TRBV5-6,NA,CASSFPGGGRKLFF,TGTGCCAGCAGTTTTCCAGGGGGCGGGAGAAAACTGTTTTTT
TRBD1,TRBJ2-5,TRBV19,NA,CASSGQAGGTQYF,TGTGCCAGTAGTGGACAGGCCGGTGGGACCCAGTACTTC
TRBD1,TRBJ1-5,TRBV28,NA,CASSLNRGPQHF,TGTGCCAGCAGCCTTAACAGGGGTCCCCAGCATTTT
NA,TRBJ1-1,TRBV7-9,NA,CASSTPGGGNTEAFF,TGTGCCAGCAGCACCCCCGGGGGAGGGAACACTGAAGCTTTCTTT
NA,TRBJ2-7,TRBV4-1,NA,CASSQGGGKVNEQYF,TGCGCCAGCAGCCAAGGAGGCGGGAAAGTAAACGAGCAGTACTTC
NA,TRBJ1-2,TRBV2,NA,CASSYRASRYTF,TGTGCCAGCAGTTACAGGGCGAGTCGCTACACCTTC
NA,TRBJ1-2,TRBV5-6,once,CASSLATGSLNYGYTF,TGTGCCAGCAGCTTGGCTACAGGTAGCCTTAACTATGGCTACACCTTC
TRBD1,TRBJ1-4,TRBV7-9,NA,CASSPRDRGHEKLFF,TGTGCCAGCAGCCCCCGGGACAGGGGACATGAAAAACTGTTTTTT
TRBD2,TRBJ2-7,TRBV4-1,NA,CASSPLHGGRFYEQYF,TGCGCCAGCAGCCCCCTTCATGGCGGGAGGTTTTACGAGCAGTACTTC
NA,TRBJ2-3,TRBV4-3,NA,CASSQDSGSQYF,TGCGCCAGCAGCCAAGATAGCGGATCGCAGTATTTT
TRBD2,TRBJ2-1,TRBV5-1,once,CASSRRGLAGGGANNEQFF,TGCGCCAGCAGCCGCAGGGGACTAGCGGGGGGTGGCGCCAACAATGAGCAGTTCTTC
NA,TRBJ2-2,TRBV7-9,NA,CASSFRTGNTGELFF,TGTGCCAGCAGCTTCCGCACAGGGAACACCGGGGAGCTGTTTTTT
TRBD1,TRBJ1-2,TRBV28,once,CASSLGQGARGYTF,TGTGCCAGCAGTTTGGGACAGGGGGCGCGGGGCTACACCTTC
NA,TRBJ1-2,TRBV7-2,NA,CASSETRGAYTF,TGTGCCAGCAGCGAGACCCGAGGAGCCTACACCTTC
NA,TRBJ1-4,TRBV11-2,NA,CASSLTGISNEKLFF,TGTGCCAGCAGCCTCACAGGGATTTCTAATGAAAAACTGTTTTTT
TRBD1,TRBJ2-1,TRBV5-1,NA,CASSLAGTGVYNEQFF,TGCGCCAGCAGCTTGGCCGGGACAGGGGTGTACAATGAGCAGTTCTTC
NA,TRBJ2-2,TRBV7-9,NA,CASSSGLRRGGPNTGELFF,TGTGCCAGCAGCTCTGGACTACGAAGGGGGGGACCGAACACCGGGGAGCTGTTTTTT
NA,TRBJ1-1,TRBV5-1,NA,CASSIYIGTEAFF,TGCGCCAGCAGCATTTACATCGGGACTGAAGCTTTCTTT
TRBD2,TRBJ2-3,TRBV6-6,NA,CASSYGTSGTDTQYF,TGTGCCAGCAGTTACGGGACTAGCGGCACAGATACGCAGTATTTT
TRBD1,TRBJ1-3,TRBV28,NA,CASSSPRGTGESGNTIYF,TGTGCCAGCAGTTCGCCCCGCGGGACAGGGGAGTCAGGAAACACCATATATTTT
TRBD1,TRBJ1-6,TRBV11-2,NA,CASSLEGGQSPSLHF,TGTGCCAGCAGCTTAGAAGGGGGCCAAAGCCCATCCCTCCACTTT
NA,TRBJ2-1,TRBV7-8,NA,CASSSLGLPVGYNEQFF,TGTGCCAGCAGCTCCTTGGGGCTCCCCGTTGGTTACAATGAGCAGTTCTTC
TRBD1,TRBJ2-3,TRBV6-1,NA,CASSDDDRGWTDTQYF,TGTGCCAGCAGTGATGATGACAGGGGGTGGACAGATACGCAGTATTTT
TRBD2,TRBJ2-3,TRBV9,NA,CASSTQRGERADTQYF,TGTGCCAGCAGCACCCAGCGGGGGGAGCGAGCGGATACGCAGTATTTT
TRBD1,TRBJ1-5,TRBV28,NA,CASLARDSRNQPQHF,TGTGCCAGCCTAGCCCGGGACAGTCGGAATCAGCCCCAGCATTTT
TRBD1,TRBJ2-3,TRBV7-9,NA,CAKSQGQGSTDTQYF,TGTGCCAAATCACAGGGGCAGGGAAGCACAGATACGCAGTATTTT
TRBD1,TRBJ1-2,TRBV4-2,NA,CASSQESRGHYGYTF,TGTGCCAGCAGCCAAGAGTCCAGGGGGCATTATGGCTACACCTTC
NA,TRBJ1-2,TRBV7-6,NA,CASTQGSGNGYTF,TGTGCCAGCACCCAGGGAAGTGGGAATGGCTACACCTTC
NA,TRBJ2-2,TRBV6-6,NA,CASSSNADTGELFF,TGTGCCAGCAGTTCAAATGCGGATACCGGGGAGCTGTTTTTT
TRBD1,TRBJ2-7,TRBV7-9,NA,CASSRQGTSSYEQYF,TGTGCCAGCAGCCGACAGGGGACCAGCTCCTACGAGCAGTACTTC
TRBD1,TRBJ2-2,TRBV19,NA,CASRPTTTGGANGELFF,TGTGCCAGTAGACCTACCACCACAGGGGGCGCGAACGGGGAGCTGTTTTTT
TRBD2,TRBJ2-1,TRBV25-1,NA,CASIGTSGNNEQFF,TGTGCCAGCATCGGGACTAGCGGAAACAATGAGCAGTTCTTC
TRBD2,TRBJ2-7,TRBV13,once,CASTKGASGIGSYEQYF,TGTGCCAGCACCAAGGGGGCTAGCGGGATTGGATCCTACGAGCAGTACTTC
TRBD1,TRBJ1-1,TRBV5-1,NA,CASSLGTGTTPEAFF,TGCGCCAGCAGCTTGGGGACAGGGACGACACCTGAAGCTTTCTTT
NA,TRBJ1-1,TRBV4-1,NA,CASSQVGAREAFF,TGCGCCAGCAGCCAGGTAGGGGCTAGGGAAGCTTTCTTT
TRBD2,TRBJ2-3,TRBV7-9,NA,CASSVLAGGPKDTQYF,TGTGCCAGCAGCGTTCTAGCGGGGGGGCCGAAGGATACGCAGTATTTT
NA,TRBJ1-1,TRBV7-3,NA,CASSQTGPNTEAFF,TGTGCCAGCAGCCAAACAGGACCGAACACTGAAGCTTTCTTT
NA,TRBJ1-5,TRBV6-1,NA,CASSEAGGQPQHF,TGTGCCAGCAGTGAAGCAGGGGGACAGCCCCAGCATTTT
TRBD1,TRBJ2-7,TRBV7-2,NA,CASSFGTGGYEQYF,TGTGCCAGCAGCTTCGGGACAGGGGGCTACGAGCAGTACTTC
NA,TRBJ1-3,TRBV7-9,NA,CASSANRVFDSGNTIYF,TGTGCCAGCAGCGCGAACAGGGTTTTTGACTCTGGAAACACCATATATTTT
TRBD1,TRBJ1-3,TRBV28,NA,CASSLSGQGPSGNTIYF,TGTGCCAGCAGTTTATCAGGACAGGGACCCTCTGGAAACACCATATATTTT
NA,TRBJ1-6,TRBV28,once,CASSYSRGSPLHF,TGTGCCAGCAGCTATAGTCGGGGTTCACCCCTCCACTTT
NA,TRBJ2-7,TRBV15,NA,CATSRPLTQYEQYF,TGTGCCACCAGCAGACCTCTTACACAGTACGAGCAGTACTTC
TRBD1,TRBJ1-2,TRBV30,NA,CAWSDSGQGLSNYGYTF,TGTGCCTGGAGTGACTCAGGACAGGGACTTTCTAACTATGGCTACACCTTC
NA,TRBJ2-1,TRBV7-2,NA,CASSTGQGGEQFF,TGTGCCAGCAGCACTGGACAGGGAGGGGAGCAGTTCTTC
NA,TRBJ1-1,TRBV6-5,once,CASSYSNTGEAFF,TGTGCCAGCAGTTACTCGAATACAGGGGAAGCTTTCTTT